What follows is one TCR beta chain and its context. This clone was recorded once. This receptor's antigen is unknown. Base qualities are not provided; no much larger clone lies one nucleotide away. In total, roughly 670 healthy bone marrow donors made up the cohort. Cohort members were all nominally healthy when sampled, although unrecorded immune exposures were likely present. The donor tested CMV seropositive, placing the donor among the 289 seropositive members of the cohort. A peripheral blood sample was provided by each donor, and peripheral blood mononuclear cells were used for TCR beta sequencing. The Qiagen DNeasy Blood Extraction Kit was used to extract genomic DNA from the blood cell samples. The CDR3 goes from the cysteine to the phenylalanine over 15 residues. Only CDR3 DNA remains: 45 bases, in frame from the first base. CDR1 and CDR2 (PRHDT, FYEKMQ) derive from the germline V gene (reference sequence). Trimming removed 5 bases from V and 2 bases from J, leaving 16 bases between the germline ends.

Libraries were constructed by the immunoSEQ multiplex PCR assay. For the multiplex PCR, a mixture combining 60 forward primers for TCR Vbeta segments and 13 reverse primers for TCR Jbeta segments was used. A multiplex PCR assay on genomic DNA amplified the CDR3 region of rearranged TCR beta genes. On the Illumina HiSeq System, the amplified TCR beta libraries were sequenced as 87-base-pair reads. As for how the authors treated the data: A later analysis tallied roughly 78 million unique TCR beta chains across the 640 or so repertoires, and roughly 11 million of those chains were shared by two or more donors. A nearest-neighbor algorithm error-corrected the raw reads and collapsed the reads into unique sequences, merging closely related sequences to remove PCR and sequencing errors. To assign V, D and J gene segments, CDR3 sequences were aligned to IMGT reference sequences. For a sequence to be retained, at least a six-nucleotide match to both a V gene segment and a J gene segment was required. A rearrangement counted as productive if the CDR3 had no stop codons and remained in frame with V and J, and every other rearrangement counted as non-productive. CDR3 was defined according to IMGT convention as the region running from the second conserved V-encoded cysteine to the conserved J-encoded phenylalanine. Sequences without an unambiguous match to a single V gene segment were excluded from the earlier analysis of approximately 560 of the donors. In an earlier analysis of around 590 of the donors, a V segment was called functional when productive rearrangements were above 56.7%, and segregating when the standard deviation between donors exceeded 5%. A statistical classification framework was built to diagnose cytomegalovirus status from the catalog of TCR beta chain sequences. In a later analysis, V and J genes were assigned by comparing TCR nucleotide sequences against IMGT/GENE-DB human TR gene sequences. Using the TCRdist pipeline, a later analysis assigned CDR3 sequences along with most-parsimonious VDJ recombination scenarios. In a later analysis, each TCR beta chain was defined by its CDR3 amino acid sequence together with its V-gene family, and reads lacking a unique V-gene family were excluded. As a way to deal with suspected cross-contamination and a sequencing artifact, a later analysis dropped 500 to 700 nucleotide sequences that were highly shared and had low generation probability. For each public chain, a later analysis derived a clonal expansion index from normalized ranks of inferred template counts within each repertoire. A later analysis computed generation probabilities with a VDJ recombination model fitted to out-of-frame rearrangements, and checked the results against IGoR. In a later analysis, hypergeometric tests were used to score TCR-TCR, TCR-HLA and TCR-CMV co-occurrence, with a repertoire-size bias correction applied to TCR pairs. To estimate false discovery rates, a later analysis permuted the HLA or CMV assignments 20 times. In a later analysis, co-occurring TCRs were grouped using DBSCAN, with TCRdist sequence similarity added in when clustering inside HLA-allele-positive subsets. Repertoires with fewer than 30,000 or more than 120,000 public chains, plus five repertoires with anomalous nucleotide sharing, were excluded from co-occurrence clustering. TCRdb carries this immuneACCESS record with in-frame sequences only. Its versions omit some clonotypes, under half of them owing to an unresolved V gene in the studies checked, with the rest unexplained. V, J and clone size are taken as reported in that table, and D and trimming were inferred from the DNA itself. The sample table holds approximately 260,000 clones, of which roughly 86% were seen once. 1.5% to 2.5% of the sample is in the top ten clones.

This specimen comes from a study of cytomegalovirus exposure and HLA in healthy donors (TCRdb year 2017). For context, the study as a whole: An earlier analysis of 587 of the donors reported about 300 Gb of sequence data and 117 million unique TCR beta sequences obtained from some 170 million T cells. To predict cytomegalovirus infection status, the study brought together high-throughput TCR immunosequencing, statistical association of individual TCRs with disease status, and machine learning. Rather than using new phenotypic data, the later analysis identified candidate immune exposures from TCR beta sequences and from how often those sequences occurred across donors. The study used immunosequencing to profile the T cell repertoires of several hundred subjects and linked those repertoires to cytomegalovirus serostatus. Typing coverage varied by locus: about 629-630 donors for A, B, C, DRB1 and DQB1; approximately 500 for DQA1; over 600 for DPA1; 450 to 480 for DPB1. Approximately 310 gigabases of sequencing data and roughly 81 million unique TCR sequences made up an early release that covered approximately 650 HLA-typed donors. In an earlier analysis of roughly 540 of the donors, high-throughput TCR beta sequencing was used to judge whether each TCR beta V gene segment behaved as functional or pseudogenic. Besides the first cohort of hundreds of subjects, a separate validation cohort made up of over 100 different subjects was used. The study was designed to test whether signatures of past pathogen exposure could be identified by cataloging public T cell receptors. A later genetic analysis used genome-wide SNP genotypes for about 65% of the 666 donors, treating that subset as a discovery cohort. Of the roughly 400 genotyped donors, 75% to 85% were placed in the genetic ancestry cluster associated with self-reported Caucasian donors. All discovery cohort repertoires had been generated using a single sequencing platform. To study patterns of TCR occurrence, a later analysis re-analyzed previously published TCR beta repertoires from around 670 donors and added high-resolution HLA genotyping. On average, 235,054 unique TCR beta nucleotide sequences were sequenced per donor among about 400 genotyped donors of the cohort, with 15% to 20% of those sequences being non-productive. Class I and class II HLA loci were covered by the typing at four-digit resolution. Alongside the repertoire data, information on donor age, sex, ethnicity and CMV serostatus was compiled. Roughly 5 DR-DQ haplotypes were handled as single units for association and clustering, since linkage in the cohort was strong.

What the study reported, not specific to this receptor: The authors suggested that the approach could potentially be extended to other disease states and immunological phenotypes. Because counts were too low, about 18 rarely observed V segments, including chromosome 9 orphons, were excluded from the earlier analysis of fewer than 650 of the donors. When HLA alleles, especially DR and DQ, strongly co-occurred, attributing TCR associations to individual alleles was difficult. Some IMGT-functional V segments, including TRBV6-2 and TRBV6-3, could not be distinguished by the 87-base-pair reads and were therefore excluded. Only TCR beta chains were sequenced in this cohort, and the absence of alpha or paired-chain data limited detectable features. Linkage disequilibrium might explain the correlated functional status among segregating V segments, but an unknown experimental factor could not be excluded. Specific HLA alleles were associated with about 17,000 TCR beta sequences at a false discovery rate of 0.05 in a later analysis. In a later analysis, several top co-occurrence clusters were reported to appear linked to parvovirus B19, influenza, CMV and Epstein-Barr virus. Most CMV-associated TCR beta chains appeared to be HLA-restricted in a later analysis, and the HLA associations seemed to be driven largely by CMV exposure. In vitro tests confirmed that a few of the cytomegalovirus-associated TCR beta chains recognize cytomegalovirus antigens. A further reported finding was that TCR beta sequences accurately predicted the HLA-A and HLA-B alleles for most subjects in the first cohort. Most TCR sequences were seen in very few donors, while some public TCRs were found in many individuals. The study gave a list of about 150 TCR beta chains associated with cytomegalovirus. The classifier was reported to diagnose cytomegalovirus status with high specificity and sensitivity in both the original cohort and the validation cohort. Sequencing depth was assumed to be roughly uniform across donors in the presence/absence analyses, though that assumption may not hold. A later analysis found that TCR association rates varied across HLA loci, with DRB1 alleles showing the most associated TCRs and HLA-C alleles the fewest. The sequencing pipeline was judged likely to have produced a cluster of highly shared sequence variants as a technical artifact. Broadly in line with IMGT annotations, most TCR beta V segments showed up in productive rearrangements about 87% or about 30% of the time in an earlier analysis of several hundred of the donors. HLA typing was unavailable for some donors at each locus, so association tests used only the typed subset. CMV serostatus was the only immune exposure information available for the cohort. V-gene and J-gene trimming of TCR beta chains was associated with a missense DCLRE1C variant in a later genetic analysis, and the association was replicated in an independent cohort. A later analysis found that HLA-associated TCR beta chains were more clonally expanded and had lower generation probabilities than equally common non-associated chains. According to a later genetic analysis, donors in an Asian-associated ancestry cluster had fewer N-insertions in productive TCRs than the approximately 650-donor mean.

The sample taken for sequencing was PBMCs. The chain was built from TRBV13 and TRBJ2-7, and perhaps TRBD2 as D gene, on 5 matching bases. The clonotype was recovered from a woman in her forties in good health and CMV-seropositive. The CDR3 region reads CASSRRAVPTYEQYF. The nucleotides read TGTGCCAGCAGCAGACGAGCGGTACCCACCTACGAGCAGTACTTC.